The entry below gives a single T cell receptor beta chain sequence along with its context. Its target is unknown. Following a roughly eleven-day culture, CD4+ T cells were purified. Vaccinated participants had no history of SARS-CoV-2 infection and tested negative for nucleocapsid antibodies. The record originates from a study of vaccination effects on CD4 cells after COVID-19. TCRdb's copy holds only in-frame clones and misses some; the assay was immunoSEQ multiplex PCR. The sample consists of tens of thousands of clones, 70% to 80% of them appearing once. Study observations and caveats: Marked contraction was observed in infection-induced and vaccine-induced clones late after vaccination.

Germline trimming cut 6 bases from V and 3 bases from J; bases unmatched to any gene: 3. This CDR3 spans 13 amino acids. This TCR came from a human donor who received a COVID-19 vaccine. The sequences come from CD4+ T cells from PBMCs cultured without peptide, collected before COVID-19 vaccination. This rearrangement joins TRBV12-3 or TRBV12-4 to TRBJ2-5; TRBD1 aligns across 8 bases. In DNA form, the CDR3 reads TGTGCCAGCAGCCTGACAGGGGAAGAGACCCAGTACTTC. As protein: CASSLTGEETQYF.